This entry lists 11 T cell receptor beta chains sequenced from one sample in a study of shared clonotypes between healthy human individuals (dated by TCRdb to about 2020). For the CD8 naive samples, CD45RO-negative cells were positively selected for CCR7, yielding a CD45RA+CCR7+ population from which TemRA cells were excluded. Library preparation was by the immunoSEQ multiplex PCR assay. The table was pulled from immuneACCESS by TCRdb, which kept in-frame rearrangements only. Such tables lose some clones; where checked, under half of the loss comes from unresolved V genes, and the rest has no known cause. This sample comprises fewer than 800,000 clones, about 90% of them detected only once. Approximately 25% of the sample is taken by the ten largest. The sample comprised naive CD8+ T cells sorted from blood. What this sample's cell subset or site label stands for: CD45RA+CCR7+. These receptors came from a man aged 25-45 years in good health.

The CDR3 loop is CASSLGTGYYEQYF. CDR3 coding DNA: TGCGCCAGCAGCTTGGGGACAGGGTACTACGAGCAGTACTTC. The chain is built from TRBV5-1 and TRBJ2-7; TRBD1 matches 8 bases. Germline V gene data show CDR1 as SGHRS and CDR2 as YFSETQ. The CDR3 totals 14 residues. Losses at the gene ends were 0 bases for V and 3 bases for J; bases not matched to a gene: 2.

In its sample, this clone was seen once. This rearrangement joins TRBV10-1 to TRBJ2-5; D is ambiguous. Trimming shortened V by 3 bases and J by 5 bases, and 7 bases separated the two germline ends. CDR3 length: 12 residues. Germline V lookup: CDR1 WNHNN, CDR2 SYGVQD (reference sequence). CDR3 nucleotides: TGCGCCAGCAGTGATCCCCAGGAGACCCAGTACTTC. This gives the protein CASSDPQETQYF.

The CDR3 DNA reads as TGTGCCAGCAGTTCTCAAAACAGGGAACCGACCGGGGAGCTGTTTTTT. Translation: CASSSQNREPTGELFF. V gene TRBV27 combines with J gene TRBJ2-2; possible D gene TRBD1, 6 bases. Trimming took off 4 bases at V and 5 bases at J, with 17 bases between the two ends. Germline-derived CDR1 and CDR2 are MNHEY and SMNVEV (reference sequence). This CDR3 is built from 16 residues.

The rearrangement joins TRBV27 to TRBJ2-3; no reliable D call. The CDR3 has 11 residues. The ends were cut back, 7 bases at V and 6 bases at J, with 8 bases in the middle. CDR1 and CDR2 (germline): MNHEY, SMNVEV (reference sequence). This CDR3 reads CASIQGDTQYF. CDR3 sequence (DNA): TGTGCCAGCATCCAAGGGGATACGCAGTATTTT.

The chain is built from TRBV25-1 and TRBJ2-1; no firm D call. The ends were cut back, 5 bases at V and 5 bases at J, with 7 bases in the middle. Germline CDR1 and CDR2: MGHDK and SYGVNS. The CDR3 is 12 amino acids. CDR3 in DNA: TGTGCCAGCAGTTTGGTCAACAATGAGCAGTTCTTC. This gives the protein CASSLVNNEQFF.

The DNA for the CDR3 is TGTGCCAGCAGCGCGGAGACAGGGTATTCTGGCTACACCTTC. It translates to CASSAETGYSGYTF. V is TRBV7-8 and J is TRBJ1-2, with TRBD1 matching over 7 bases. The V gene end was trimmed by 5 bases and the J gene end by 7 bases; junction bases not matched to a gene: 10. This CDR3 region has 14 residues. In germline, CDR1 is SGHVS, CDR2 FQNEAQ.

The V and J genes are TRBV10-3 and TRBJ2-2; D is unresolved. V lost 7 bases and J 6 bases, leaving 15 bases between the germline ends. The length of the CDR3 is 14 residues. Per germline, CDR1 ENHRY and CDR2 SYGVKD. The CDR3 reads CAIMSSAVPGELFF. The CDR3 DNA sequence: TGTGCCATCATGTCGTCGGCAGTTCCCGGGGAGCTGTTTTTT.

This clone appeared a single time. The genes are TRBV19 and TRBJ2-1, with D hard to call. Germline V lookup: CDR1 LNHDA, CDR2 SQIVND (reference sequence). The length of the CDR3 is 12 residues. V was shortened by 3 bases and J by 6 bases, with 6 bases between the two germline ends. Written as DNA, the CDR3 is TGTGCCAGTAGTATCACTACCAATGAGCAGTTCTTC. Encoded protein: CASSITTNEQFF. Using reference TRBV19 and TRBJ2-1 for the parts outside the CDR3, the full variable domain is DGGITQSPKYLFRKEGQNVTLSCEQNLNHDAMYWYRQDPGQGLRLIYYSQIVNDFQKGDIAEGYSVSREKKESFPLTVTSAQKNPTAFYLCASSITTNEQFFGPGTRLTVL.

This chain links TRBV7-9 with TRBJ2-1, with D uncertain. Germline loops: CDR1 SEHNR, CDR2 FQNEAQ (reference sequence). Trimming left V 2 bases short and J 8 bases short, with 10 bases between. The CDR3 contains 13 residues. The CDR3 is CASSLPGSYEQFF. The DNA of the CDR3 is TGTGCCAGCAGCTTACCCGGCAGCTATGAGCAGTTCTTC. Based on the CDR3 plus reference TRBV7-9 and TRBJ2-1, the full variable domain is DTGVSQNPRHKITKRGQNVTFRCDPISEHNRLYWYRQTLGQGPEFLTYFQNEAQLEKSRLLSDRFSAERPKGSFSTLEIQRTEQGDSAMYLCASSLPGSYEQFFGPGTRLTVL.

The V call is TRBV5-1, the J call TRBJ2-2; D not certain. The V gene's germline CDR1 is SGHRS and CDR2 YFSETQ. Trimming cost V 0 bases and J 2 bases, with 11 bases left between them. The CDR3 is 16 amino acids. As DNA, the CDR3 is TGCGCCAGCAGCTTGGCTCGCACCAGAAACACCGGGGAGCTGTTTTTT. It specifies CASSLARTRNTGELFF.

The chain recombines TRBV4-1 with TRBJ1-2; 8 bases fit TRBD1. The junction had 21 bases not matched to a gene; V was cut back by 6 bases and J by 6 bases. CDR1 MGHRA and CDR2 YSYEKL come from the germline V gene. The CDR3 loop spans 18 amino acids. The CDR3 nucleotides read TGCGCCAGCAGACTAACCCCTCCCCGGGACAGGCGAGGGGATGGCTACACCTTC. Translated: CASRLTPPRDRRGDGYTF.